This T cell receptor (beta chain) came from a study of blood T cells in healthy people across ages. The CDR3 consists of 14 residues. CDR1 and CDR2 from the germline V gene are ENHRY and SYGVKD. Study conclusions and caveats: When set beside aged donors, long-lived donors presented more naive CD4+ cells and higher diversity. Percentage of naive T cells showed a strong correlation with TCR beta diversity.

On this clonotype: What it binds is unknown. It may be a read error: a sequence one base away is much more abundant.

The second PCR ran roughly 7 to 11 cycles with a sample-barcoded 5' primer and J-beta primers. TCRdb called the 5' RACE reads again in MiXCR, with one record for every CDR3 protein. The table includes about 1.6 million distinct CDR3 sequences, approximately 32% detected once. Ranging in age from roughly 6 to 100, the donors were healthy Caucasian individuals from Russia. The sequenced sample was blood. J is TRBJ2-1 and V is TRBV10-3, with TRBD2 as a possible D gene (5 bases). This sequence originates from a young woman in good health. In DNA form, the CDR3 reads TGTGCCATCAGGGATTCTAGCTCCTGCAATGAGCAGTTCTTC. This encodes CAIRDSSSCNEQFF.